Below, 31 T cell receptor beta chains from the same sample are listed, as sequenced in a study of shared clonotypes between healthy human individuals. Assay used: immunoSEQ multiplex PCR; TCRdb lists only in-frame clones, some missing. The sample records around 2.5 million clones, under 95% being singletons. Sequencing input: naive CD4+ T cells from PBMCs. Described subset: CD45RA+ positively selected. The receptors were sampled from a young man in good health. Some clones in this sample may be carry-over from other donors' samples.

This clone was detected a few times. The rearrangement uses TRBV6-1 and TRBJ1-5; unclear D gene. The CDR3 is 12 residues long. V gave up 4 bases and J gave up 5 bases, with 6 bases separating them. Germline lookup yields CDR1 MNHNS and CDR2 SASEGT. CDR3 protein: CASSGRDQPQHF. The CDR3 bases are TGTGCCAGCAGTGGTAGAGATCAGCCCCAGCATTTT.

This chain uses TRBV5-6 with TRBJ2-3, with TRBD1 as a possible D gene (6 bases). The germline V gene has CDR1 SGHDT and CDR2 YYEEEE. The V end was cut by 0 bases, the J end by 4 bases, with 12 bases between. The CDR3 extends over 15 amino acids. The CDR3 loop is CASSLGQGNADTQYF. CDR3 in DNA: TGTGCCAGCAGCTTGGGGCAGGGGAACGCAGATACGCAGTATTTT.

The chain has TRBV28 and TRBJ2-3; tentatively, D is TRBD1 (6 bases). Between the trimmed V and J ends, which lost 6 bases and 2 bases, there was a span of 18 bases. The germline CDR1 and CDR2 sequences are MDHEN and SYDVKM. The CDR3 is 16 amino acids. This CDR3 is CASSPLTGKFTDTQYF. DNA for the CDR3: TGTGCCAGCAGCCCTCTCACAGGGAAATTCACAGATACGCAGTATTTT.

This rearrangement joins TRBV27 to TRBJ1-5, with D possibly TRBD1 on 6 matching bases. The CDR3 is made up of 14 amino acids. From germline, CDR1 is MNHEY and CDR2 SMNVEV (reference sequence). V lost 6 bases and J lost 1, with 10 bases in between. The CDR3 nucleotides are TGTGCCAGCAGGGGGACAATCAGCAATCAGCCCCAGCATTTT. Its protein is CASRGTISNQPQHF.

In nucleotides, the CDR3 is TGCGCCAGCAGCCAGGGACAGGCAGCTAGCACAGATACGCAGTATTTT. Its protein is CASSQGQAASTDTQYF. The rearrangement links TRBV5-1 to TRBJ2-3, with 8 bases aligning to TRBD1. From germline, CDR1 is SGHRS and CDR2 YFSETQ. The length of the CDR3 is 16 residues. J was trimmed by 0 bases and V by 4 bases; bases with no gene match: 7.

This clone was observed once. The chain links TRBV4-2 to TRBJ2-5; 12 nucleotides match TRBD2. With 1 base clipped from V and 4 bases from J, the junction kept 13 bases outside the gene matches. The germline V gene encodes CDR1 LGHNA and CDR2 YNFKEQ. CDR3 size: 19 residues. The DNA for the CDR3 is TGTGCCAGCAGCCAAGGAGGTGGGCTAGCGGGAGGGCCCCGAGAGACCCAGTACTTC. Amino acid sequence: CASSQGGGLAGGPRETQYF.

This CDR3 is CASSAGLVNTGELFF. CDR3 DNA: TGTGCCAGCAGCGCAGGACTAGTGAACACCGGGGAGCTGTTTTTT. The genes are TRBV21-1 and TRBJ2-2; TRBD2 is the table's D call and was not checked against the DNA. TRBV21-1 is shown as a pseudogene. The CDR3 runs to 15 residues.

Here the CDR3 reads CASSLLSGQNTEAFF. The CDR3 coding sequence is TGTGCCAGCAGCTTGCTATCTGGACAGAACACTGAAGCTTTCTTT. The J gene is TRBJ1-1, the V gene TRBV7-4; TRBD1 might be the D (5 bases). The CDR3 is made up of 15 amino acids. Trimming took off 3 bases at V and 1 base at J, with 12 bases between the two ends. The V gene's germline CDR1 is SGHVT and CDR2 SQSDAQ.

The rearrangement uses TRBV5-1 and TRBJ2-2; D might be TRBD2 (5 bases). Trimming stripped 4 bases from V and 6 bases from J, with 19 bases between. CDR3 length equals 16 residues. Germline V gives CDR1 SGHRS, CDR2 YFSETQ. The chain's CDR3 is CASSRTERAGSGELFF. The CDR3 coding sequence is TGCGCCAGCAGCCGTACAGAGAGGGCCGGGTCCGGGGAGCTGTTTTTT.

J is TRBJ2-2 and V is TRBV2; 10 bases align to TRBD2. CDR3 length: 15 amino acids. Germline loops: CDR1 SNHLY, CDR2 FYNNEI. The trim removed 6 bases at V and 2 bases at J, leaving 3 bases unmatched. The CDR3 loop reads CASRGTSANTGELFF. CDR3 DNA: TGTGCCAGCAGAGGGACTAGCGCAAACACCGGGGAGCTGTTTTTT.

The chain recombines TRBV6-6 with TRBJ1-5; TRBD1 aligns across 7 bases. V lost 2 bases, J lost 3 bases, and 4 bases stayed unmatched. CDR3 length: 15 residues. Germline CDR1 and CDR2: MNHNY and SVGAGI (reference sequence). The CDR3 DNA follows: TGTGCCAGCAGTTACCCAGGGGGATCCAATCAGCCCCAGCATTTT. Residues: CASSYPGGSNQPQHF.

The V gene is TRBV28, the J gene TRBJ2-7; 11 nucleotides line up with TRBD2. Germline values: CDR1 MDHEN, CDR2 SYDVKM. The V gene end was trimmed by 9 bases and the J gene end by 4 bases; junction bases not matched to a gene: 5. This CDR3 spans 13 amino acids. CDR3 sequence (DNA): TGTGCCAGTACTAGCGGGAGTGGGTACGAGCAGTACTTC. Its translation: CASTSGSGYEQYF.

This rearrangement joins TRBV7-3 to TRBJ2-1; perhaps TRBD2 as D (5 bases). CDR3 length: 15 amino acids. Germline V gives CDR1 SGHTA, CDR2 FQGTGA. Trimming shortened V by 5 bases and J by 4 bases, and 15 bases separated the two germline ends. The CDR3 loop is CASSPLSSGYNEQFF. The DNA for the CDR3 is TGTGCCAGCAGCCCCCTGTCTTCGGGGTACAATGAGCAGTTCTTC.

The chain recombines TRBV6-9 with TRBJ2-7; 12 bases are shared with TRBD2. CDR1 is MNHGY and CDR2 is SVAAGI in the germline V gene. This CDR3 has 15 amino acids. Trimming took 6 bases from V and 2 from J; bases not matched to a gene: 5. CDR3 amino acids: CASRRTSGNTYEQYF. DNA of the CDR3: TGTGCCAGCAGAAGGACTAGCGGGAACACCTACGAGCAGTACTTC.

This chain uses TRBV28 with TRBJ2-3; no definite D call. The CDR3 covers 11 residues. V lost 8 bases to trimming and J lost 3 bases, with 6 bases between them. From germline, CDR1 is MDHEN and CDR2 SYDVKM. The CDR3 spells CASQRTDTQYF. The CDR3 bases are TGTGCCAGCCAAAGGACAGATACGCAGTATTTT.

The rearrangement joins TRBV6-5 to TRBJ2-2; no definite D call. V was clipped by 5 bases and J by 4 bases, with 8 bases between them. Germline CDR1 and CDR2: MNHEY and SVGAGI. There are 13 residues in the CDR3. CDR3 bases: TGTGCCAGCAGTCCAGCAGGCACCGGGGAGCTGTTTTTT. Amino acids: CASSPAGTGELFF.

V is TRBV5-1 and J is TRBJ1-1; D uncertain. Trimming left V 0 bases short and J 0 bases short, with 9 bases between. Germline-derived CDR1 and CDR2 are SGHRS and YFSETQ. The CDR3 extends over 15 amino acids. In DNA, the CDR3 is TGCGCCAGCAGCTTGGGGGAGCCCATGAACACTGAAGCTTTCTTT. As protein: CASSLGEPMNTEAFF.

This sequence joins TRBV19 and TRBJ2-3; D gene uncertain. The CDR3 spans 15 residues. Germline assignment: CDR1 LNHDA and CDR2 SQIVND (reference sequence). Between the trimmed V and J ends, which lost 9 bases and 6 bases, there was a span of 22 bases. CDR3 sequence reads: CASKNSPGFGDTQYF. The CDR3 bases are TGTGCCAGCAAGAACTCTCCCGGTTTCGGGGATACGCAGTATTTT.

This clone has just one count. The V call is TRBV18, the J call TRBJ2-2, with D uncertain. There are 13 residues in the CDR3. The V and J ends lost 3 bases and 6 bases respectively, with 8 bases between them. Germline V gene data show CDR1 as KGHSH and CDR2 as LQKENI. This CDR3 reads CASSPPVAGELFF. As DNA, the CDR3 is TGTGCCAGCTCACCCCCAGTCGCCGGGGAGCTGTTTTTT.

The chain joins TRBV5-4 to TRBJ2-7; 7 nucleotides agree with TRBD1. From germline, CDR1 is SGHNT and CDR2 YYREEE (reference sequence). V shed 4 bases, J shed 0 bases, and the junction held 7 bases outside the gene matches. This CDR3 contains 15 residues. For the CDR3, the DNA is TGTGCCAGCAGCGCTGAGGGGGCAAGCTCCTACGAGCAGTACTTC. The encoded protein is CASSAEGASSYEQYF.

The chain joins TRBV18 to TRBJ2-2; 8 bases line up with TRBD1. Germline CDR1 is KGHSH and CDR2 is LQKENI. V dropped 3 bases and J dropped 3; count of bases not matched to a gene: 3. The CDR3 length is 15 residues. The CDR3 bases are TGTGCCAGCTCACCGAAGACAGGGGACACCGGGGAGCTGTTTTTT. Translated: CASSPKTGDTGELFF.

The rearrangement links TRBV4-1 to TRBJ2-3; D ambiguous. CDR1 is MGHRA, CDR2 YSYEKL, per germline. The length of the CDR3 is 15 residues. The V gene lost 4 bases and the J gene lost 0 bases, with 11 bases spanning the gap. The CDR3 protein is CASSLRAPSTDTQYF. As DNA, the CDR3 is TGCGCCAGCAGCCTCCGGGCCCCTAGCACAGATACGCAGTATTTT.

The V gene is TRBV5-1, the J gene TRBJ2-6, with D uncertain. V was pared by 4 bases and J by 12 bases, with 20 bases between. This CDR3 contains 15 residues. Germline CDR1 SGHRS, CDR2 YFSETQ. The CDR3: CASSPGTNGFVVLTF. DNA of the CDR3: TGCGCCAGCAGCCCCGGCACCAATGGATTTGTCGTCCTGACTTTC.

The chain is built from TRBV5-1 and TRBJ1-2; D remains unclear. CDR3 length: 14 amino acids. Per germline, CDR1 SGHRS and CDR2 YFSETQ. Between the trimmed V and J ends, which lost 0 bases and 5 bases, there was a span of 11 bases. The CDR3 loop is CASSLDLGRYGYTF. The CDR3 region has the DNA TGCGCCAGCAGCTTGGATTTAGGGAGGTATGGCTACACCTTC.

This clone was observed once. V is TRBV6-1 and J is TRBJ1-2; no clear D. Germline V gene lookup returns CDR1 MNHNS and CDR2 SASEGT. The CDR3 has 11 residues. V was pared by 6 bases and J by 8 bases, with 10 bases between. The CDR3 coding sequence is TGTGCCAGCAGAGCAATGGGGGGCTACACCTTC. Translation: CASRAMGGYTF.

The chain joins TRBV9 to TRBJ2-1, with D maybe TRBD2 (6 bases). Looked up from germline, CDR1 is SGDLS and CDR2 is YYNGEE. The CDR3 length is 14 residues. V lost 4 bases to trimming and J lost 8 bases, with 16 bases between them. The CDR3 DNA reads TGTGCCAGCAGCACACTAGGGACTCAGGATGAGCAGTTCTTC. Its translation is CASSTLGTQDEQFF.

This rearrangement joins TRBV9 to TRBJ1-4; 7 nucleotides align to TRBD1. The CDR3 loop spans 15 amino acids. With 1 base clipped from V and 8 bases from J, the junction kept 8 bases outside the gene matches. The germline CDR1 and CDR2 sequences are SGDLS and YYNGEE. For the CDR3, the DNA is TGTGCCAGCAGCGTAATGGGGACAGTCGCCGAAAAACTGTTTTTT. It is translated as CASSVMGTVAEKLFF. The full variable domain, rest sourced from reference TRBV9 and TRBJ1-4, is DSGVTQTPKHLITATGQRVTLRCSPRSGDLSVYWYQQSLDQGLQFLIQYYNGEERAKGNILERFSAQQFPDLHSELNLSSLELGDSALYFCASSVMGTVAEKLFFGSGTQLSVL.

The CDR3 is CASSQEGGANDGNTIYF. The CDR3 DNA reads as TGCGCCAGCAGCCAAGAGGGGGGGGCTAACGATGGAAACACCATATATTTT. The rearrangement links TRBV4-1 to TRBJ1-3; TRBD1 is a possible D gene (6 bases). The CDR3 sequence is 17 residues long. Germline CDR1 MGHRA, CDR2 YSYEKL. Trimming cost V 0 bases and J 3 bases, with 15 bases left between them.

This clone was picked up one time. Other DNA sequences in this specimen translate into the identical CDR3. V and J are TRBV7-3 and TRBJ2-5; D unresolved. V shed 2 bases and J shed 4 bases, with 8 bases lying between them. This CDR3 comprises 13 residues. Germline V CDR1 and CDR2: SGHTA, FQGTGA. CDR3 region: CASSLGGRETQYF. CDR3 bases: TGTGCCAGCAGCTTAGGTGGCAGAGAGACCCAGTACTTC.

Concerning this clone: Different DNA sequences within this sample yield the same CDR3. The V call is TRBV18, the J call TRBJ2-2; 10 bases agree with TRBD1. V shed 3 bases and J 3 bases; nucleotides not matched to a gene: 1. Germline lookup yields CDR1 KGHSH and CDR2 LQKENI. The CDR3 spans 15 residues. The CDR3 DNA reads as TGTGCCAGCTCACCGGGGACAGGGGACACCGGGGAGCTGTTTTTT. Translated: CASSPGTGDTGELFF.

This chain joins TRBV29-1 and TRBJ2-2; tentative D call: TRBD2 (5 bases). The CDR3 extends over 15 amino acids. V was pared by 0 bases and J by 5 bases, with 13 bases between. CDR1 is SQVTM, CDR2 ANQGSEA, per germline. CDR3 bases: TGCAGCGTTGAAGATGAGGGCAGGCCTACCGGGGAGCTGTTTTTT. Translated, it gives CSVEDEGRPTGELFF.